These T cell receptor beta chains were read from a single sample in a study of blood T cell repertoires in COVID-19. Assay: immunoSEQ multiplex PCR; the TCRdb copy retains only in-frame clones and omits some. The sample consists of about 200,000 clones, roughly 80% of them appearing once. Sequences were obtained from peripheral blood. These TCRs come from a man aged 60 to 69 with COVID-19, enrolled during active disease. CDR3s include the opening cysteine and the closing phenylalanine or tryptophan. D genes are given only for firm matches. Not all rows give a size; the values are once, few, many and, for expanded clones, a class.

.,TRBV11-2,.,TRBJ2-7,CASSRTEADEQYF,TGTGCCAGCAGTCGTACTGAGGCCGACGAGCAGTACTTC
.,TRBV4-2,.,TRBJ1-4,CASSLYEKLFF,TGTGCCAGCAGCCTCTATGAAAAACTGTTTTTT
.,TRBV27,.,TRBJ2-3,CASSPGWGVSTDTQYF,TGTGCCAGCAGTCCAGGGTGGGGGGTGAGCACAGATACGCAGTATTTT
.,TRBV28,.,TRBJ2-7,CASSLLPSSYEQYF,TGTGCCAGCAGTTTACTACCCTCCTCCTACGAGCAGTACTTC
.,TRBV30,TRBD1,TRBJ2-3,CAWSVRDRVKDTQYF,TGTGCCTGGAGTGTACGGGACAGGGTGAAAGATACGCAGTATTTT
.,TRBV5-1,TRBD1,TRBJ1-3,CASSLGDRENTIYF,TGCGCCAGCAGCCTCGGAGACAGGGAAAACACCATATATTTT
few,TRBV5-6,.,TRBJ2-3,CASRAFRDTQYF,TGTGCCAGCAGGGCTTTCAGGGATACGCAGTATTTT
once,TRBV28,TRBD1,TRBJ1-6,CASRGQGVYRNSPLHF,TGTGCCAGCAGGGGACAGGGCGTATATCGTAATTCACCCCTCCACTTT
.,TRBV6-2/TRBV6-3,.,TRBJ1-2,CASSYVSGFVYGYTF,TGTGCCAGCAGTTATGTAAGCGGGTTTGTCTATGGCTACACCTTC
.,TRBV15,TRBD1,TRBJ1-5,CATRGLGGLYNQPQHF,TGTGCCACCAGGGGGCTAGGGGGCCTCTACAATCAGCCCCAGCATTTT
.,TRBV25-1,TRBD2,TRBJ2-5,CASSGKGLAGTQYF,TGTGCCAGCAGTGGGAAAGGACTAGCAGGGACCCAGTACTTC
.,TRBV6-2/TRBV6-3,.,TRBJ2-5,CASSYPGTPYF,TGTGCCAGCAGTTACCCGGGGACTCCGTACTTC
.,TRBV5-4,.,TRBJ2-3,CASSEKQGSDTQYF,TGTGCCAGCAGCGAGAAACAGGGATCAGATACGCAGTATTTT
few,TRBV7-9,TRBD1,TRBJ1-1,CASSLLQGYTEAFF,TGTGCCAGCAGCTTGTTACAGGGGTACACTGAAGCTTTCTTT
few,TRBV5-1,TRBD1,TRBJ1-6,CASSPDRAGSPLHF,TGCGCCAGCAGCCCGGACAGGGCCGGTTCACCCCTCCACTTT
few,TRBV10-3,.,TRBJ1-3,CAISEAGGSGNTIYF,TGTGCCATCAGTGAAGCGGGGGGGAGTGGAAACACCATATATTTT
.,TRBV3-1/TRBV3-2,.,TRBJ1-1,CASSLSPQGFMNTEAFF,TGTGCCAGCAGCCTGTCCCCCCAGGGGTTCATGAACACTGAAGCTTTCTTT
.,TRBV19,.,TRBJ2-5,CASSIGVTGETQYF,TGTGCCAGTAGTATAGGGGTGACGGGGGAGACCCAGTACTTC
.,TRBV12-5,.,TRBJ2-1,CASGLGQSSYNEQFF,TGTGCTAGTGGTTTGGGCCAGTCCTCCTACAATGAGCAGTTCTTC
once,TRBV5-1,.,TRBJ1-6,CASSLSGQYNSPLHF,TGCGCCAGCAGCTTGAGTGGACAGTATAATTCACCCCTCCACTTT
.,TRBV27,.,TRBJ1-5,CASSLSGDQPQHF,TGTGCCAGCAGTTTATCAGGAGATCAGCCCCAGCATTTT
few,TRBV30,TRBD1,TRBJ1-2,CAWRNSGTGEGYTF,TGTGCCTGGAGAAATAGCGGGACAGGGGAAGGCTACACCTTC